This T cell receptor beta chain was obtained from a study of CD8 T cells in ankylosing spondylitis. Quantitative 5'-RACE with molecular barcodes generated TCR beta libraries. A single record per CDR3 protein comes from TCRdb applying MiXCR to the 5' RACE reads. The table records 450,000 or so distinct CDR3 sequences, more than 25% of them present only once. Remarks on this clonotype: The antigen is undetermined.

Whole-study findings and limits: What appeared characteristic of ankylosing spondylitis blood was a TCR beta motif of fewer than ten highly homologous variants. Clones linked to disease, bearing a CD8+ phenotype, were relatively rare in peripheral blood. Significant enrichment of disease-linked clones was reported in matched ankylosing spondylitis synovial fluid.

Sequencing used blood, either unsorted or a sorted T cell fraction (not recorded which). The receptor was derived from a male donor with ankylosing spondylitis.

CDR3 loop: CASSPTGATLSGNTIYF. The CDR3, as DNA: TGTGCCAGCAGTCCGACAGGGGCGACCCTCTCTGGAAACACCATATATTTT. V usage is TRBV11-2 and J usage is TRBJ1-3; 8 positions agree with TRBD1. Trimming cost V 6 bases and J 0 bases; bases outside gene matches: 10. The CDR3 loop spans 17 amino acids. Germline loops: CDR1 SGHAT, CDR2 FQNNGV.